Listed below are T cell receptor beta chains from one sample, sequenced in a study of T-cell memory formation after mild COVID-19. TCRdb used MiXCR to reprocess the 5' RACE reads, holding one entry per CDR3 protein. Seen here are hundreds of thousands of distinct CDR3 sequences, 28% observed once, and the top ten hold approximately 12%. The sample consisted of PBMCs or a T cell subset sorted from them (not recorded which). These receptor sequences come from an adult woman who had mild COVID-19 (a few samples of this study predate the infection). Cell type and time point are not known. Both conserved end residues are part of each CDR3. The D gene is left open where the match is weak. A clone size is listed for some rows: how often the clone was seen (once, few, many), or a class if it is expanded.

clone_size d_call j_call v_call cdr3_aa cdr3_nt
- - TRBJ2-5 TRBV12-3/TRBV12-4 CASSLFAIGVGETQYF TGTGCCAGCAGTTTATTTGCGATCGGGGTCGGGGAGACCCAGTACTTC
- TRBD2 TRBJ2-5 TRBV3-1 CASSQDHLPGLGETQYF TGTGCCAGCAGCCAAGACCACCTTCCGGGACTAGGAGAGACCCAGTACTTC
many - TRBJ2-2 TRBV5-1 CASSLGQTNTGELFF TGCGCCAGCAGCTTGGGACAGACGAACACCGGGGAGCTGTTTTTT
- - TRBJ2-7 TRBV9 CASSVGLDSYEQYF TGTGCCAGCAGCGTAGGACTAGATAGCTACGAGCAGTACTTC
- - TRBJ1-2 TRBV6-2/TRBV6-3 CASKTSGYGYTF TGTGCCAGCAAAACAAGCGGGTATGGCTACACCTTC
- - TRBJ2-2 TRBV10-3 CAIKRGETGELFF TGTGCCATCAAGAGAGGGGAGACCGGGGAGCTGTTTTTT
- TRBD2 TRBJ2-1 TRBV20-1 CSAHRAGVRYNEQFF TGCAGTGCCCATCGTGCGGGAGTAAGATACAATGAGCAGTTCTTC
few TRBD2 TRBJ2-1 TRBV12-3/TRBV12-4 CASSLWLAGGPGNEQFF TGTGCCAGCAGTTTGTGGCTAGCGGGAGGGCCGGGCAATGAGCAGTTCTTC
- TRBD2 TRBJ2-7 TRBV12-3/TRBV12-4 CASSLTGLAIHEQYF TGTGCCAGCAGTTTAACGGGACTAGCGATCCACGAGCAGTACTTC
- TRBD1 TRBJ2-3 TRBV10-3 CAISGTGRNTDTQYF TGTGCCATCAGTGGGACAGGGAGAAATACAGATACGCAGTATTTT
- - TRBJ2-7 TRBV18 CASSPPGGKGPAVGEQYF TGTGCCAGCTCACCACCGGGTGGGAAGGGGCCCGCCGTTGGAGAGCAGTACTTC
few - TRBJ2-7 TRBV6-1 CASLGSDRYYEQYF TGTGCCAGCCTCGGATCGGACAGATACTACGAGCAGTACTTC
few - TRBJ1-5 TRBV20-1 CSARGWDTSQPQHF TGCAGTGCTAGGGGGTGGGACACTAGTCAGCCCCAGCATTTT
few - TRBJ2-1 TRBV5-4 CASSLTAALGNEQFF TGTGCCAGCAGCTTGACAGCGGCTTTGGGCAATGAGCAGTTCTTC
- TRBD1 TRBJ1-5 TRBV6-5 CASSYRQGGRQPQHF TGTGCCAGCAGTTACAGACAGGGCGGGCGCCAGCCCCAGCATTTT
few - TRBJ1-2 TRBV4-1 CASSQRPGTRHYGYTF TGCGCCAGCAGCCAACGGCCAGGGACAAGACACTATGGCTACACCTTC
few TRBD1 TRBJ2-6 TRBV5-1 CASSALQGVGGANVLTF TGCGCCAGCAGCGCCCTACAGGGGGTAGGGGGGGCCAACGTCCTGACTTTC
few TRBD2 TRBJ2-1 TRBV3-1 CASSPLWTSNEQFF TGTGCCAGCAGCCCCCTATGGACTAGCAATGAGCAGTTCTTC
- - TRBJ2-1 TRBV7-6 CASSLGGARYNEQFF TGTGCCAGCAGCTTAGGGGGGGCCCGTTACAATGAGCAGTTCTTC
few TRBD2 TRBJ2-3 TRBV4-3 CASSQLGTSGTDTQYF TGCGCCAGCAGCCAGCTCGGGACTAGCGGCACAGATACGCAGTATTTT
few - TRBJ2-1 TRBV19 CASSMVGTGLLNEQFF TGTGCCAGTAGTATGGTAGGGACGGGGTTGTTGAATGAGCAGTTCTTC
few TRBD1 TRBJ2-7 TRBV7-9 CASRWGTGNEQYF TGTGCCAGCAGATGGGGGACAGGGAACGAGCAGTACTTC